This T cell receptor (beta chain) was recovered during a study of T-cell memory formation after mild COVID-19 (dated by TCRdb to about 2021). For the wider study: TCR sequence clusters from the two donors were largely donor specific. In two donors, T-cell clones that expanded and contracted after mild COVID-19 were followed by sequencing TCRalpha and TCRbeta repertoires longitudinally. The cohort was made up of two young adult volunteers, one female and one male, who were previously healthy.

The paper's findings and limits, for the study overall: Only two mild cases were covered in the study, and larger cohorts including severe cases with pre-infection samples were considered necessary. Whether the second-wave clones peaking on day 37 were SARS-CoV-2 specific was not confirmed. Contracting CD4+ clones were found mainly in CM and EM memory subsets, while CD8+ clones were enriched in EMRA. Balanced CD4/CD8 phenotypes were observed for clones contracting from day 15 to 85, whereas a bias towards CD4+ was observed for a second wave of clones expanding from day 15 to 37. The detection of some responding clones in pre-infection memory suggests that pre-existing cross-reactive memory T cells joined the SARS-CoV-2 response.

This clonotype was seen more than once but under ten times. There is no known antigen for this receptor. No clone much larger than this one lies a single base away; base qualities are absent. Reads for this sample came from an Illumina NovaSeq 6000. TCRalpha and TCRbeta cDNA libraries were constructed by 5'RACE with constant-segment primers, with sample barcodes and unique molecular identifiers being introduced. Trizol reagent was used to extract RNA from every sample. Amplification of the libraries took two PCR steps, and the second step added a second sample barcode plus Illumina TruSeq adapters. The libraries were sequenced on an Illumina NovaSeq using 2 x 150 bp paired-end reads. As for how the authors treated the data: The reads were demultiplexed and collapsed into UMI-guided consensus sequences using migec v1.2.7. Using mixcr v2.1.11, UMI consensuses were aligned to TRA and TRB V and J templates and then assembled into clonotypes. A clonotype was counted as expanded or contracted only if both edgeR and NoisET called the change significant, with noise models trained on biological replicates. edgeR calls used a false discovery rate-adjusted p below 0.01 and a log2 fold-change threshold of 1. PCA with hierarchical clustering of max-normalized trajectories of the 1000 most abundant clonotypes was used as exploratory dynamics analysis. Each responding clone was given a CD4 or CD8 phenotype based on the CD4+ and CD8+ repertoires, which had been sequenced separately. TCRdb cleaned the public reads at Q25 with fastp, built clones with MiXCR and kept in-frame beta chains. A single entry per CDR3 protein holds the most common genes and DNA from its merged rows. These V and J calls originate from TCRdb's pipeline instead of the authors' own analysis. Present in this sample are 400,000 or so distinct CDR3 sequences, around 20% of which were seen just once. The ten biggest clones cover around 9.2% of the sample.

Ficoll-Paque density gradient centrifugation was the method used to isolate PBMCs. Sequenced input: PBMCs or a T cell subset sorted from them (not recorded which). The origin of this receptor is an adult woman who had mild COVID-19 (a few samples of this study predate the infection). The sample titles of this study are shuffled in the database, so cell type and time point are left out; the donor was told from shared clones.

The DNA sequence follows: TGTGCCAGCAGCTTGCCGGTCAATGAGCAGTTCTTC. The translation is CASSLPVNEQFF. This sequence uses TRBV5-5 and TRBJ2-1; no D gene can be assigned with confidence. V gives up 1 base and J gives up 6 bases, and the segment between their germline ends measures 5 bases. CDR1 and CDR2 (SGHKS, YYEKEE) derive from the germline V gene (reference sequence). Reading from cysteine to phenylalanine, the CDR3 counts 12 amino acids. The kept DNA is CDR3 alone, 36 bases in frame from the first base.